The 4 T cell receptor beta chains reported below all come from one sample, sequenced in a study of radiotherapy plus CTLA-4 blockade in lung cancer. Method: immunoSEQ multiplex PCR; TCRdb's copy keeps in-frame clones and lacks some. The sample contains some 70,000 clones, roughly 78% of which appear only once. The sequences come from peripheral blood, collected from a patient treated with radiotherapy plus ipilimumab. The source is a human donor with non-small cell lung cancer who had a complete response to radiotherapy plus ipilimumab.

V and J are TRBV7-2 and TRBJ1-1, with 8 bases matching TRBD1. CDR3 length: 15 amino acids. Per germline, CDR1 SGHTA and CDR2 FQGNSA. The junction had 6 bases not matched to a gene; V was cut back by 5 bases and J by 1 base. Written as DNA, the CDR3 is TGTGCCAGCAGCCGGACAGGGTCATGGAACACTGAAGCTTTCTTT. Protein: CASSRTGSWNTEAFF.

This chain links TRBV5-1 with TRBJ2-5; a possible D gene is TRBD1 (7 bases). With 0 bases removed from V and 4 bases from J, the gap between germline ends came to 10 bases. CDR3 size: 14 residues. CDR1 SGHRS and CDR2 YFSETQ come from the germline V gene. DNA of the CDR3: TGCGCCAGCAGCTTGGCAGGGGGGATAGAGACCCAGTACTTC. It specifies CASSLAGGIETQYF.

The V call is TRBV2, the J call TRBJ2-3; 13 bases line up with TRBD2. Germline V gene data show CDR1 as SNHLY and CDR2 as FYNNEI. The CDR3 length is 17 residues. Trimming removed 4 bases from V and 1 base from J; junction bases left unmatched: 5. The CDR3 here is CASSARTSGRGTDTQYF. The CDR3 DNA sequence: TGTGCCAGCAGTGCTCGGACTAGCGGGAGAGGCACAGATACGCAGTATTTT.

V is TRBV7-9 and J is TRBJ2-7, with unresolved D. The germline gives CDR1 SEHNR, CDR2 FQNEAQ (reference sequence). The CDR3 covers 12 residues. The V end was cut by 2 bases, the J end by 4 bases, with 6 bases between. CDR3 sequence: CASSLIGYEQYF. The DNA for the CDR3 is TGTGCCAGCAGCTTAATAGGGTACGAGCAGTACTTC.